Listed below are T cell receptor beta chains from one sample, sequenced in a study of T cell responses to AZD1222 COVID-19 vaccine. Profiled with immunoSEQ multiplex PCR; TCRdb holds only in-frame clones, not every one. Of around 30,000 clones listed, over 90% are singletons. The sequencing used peripheral blood, collected on day 0 of AZD1222 vaccination. These receptor sequences come from an adult in good health. The CDR3 runs from the conserved cysteine through the conserved F or W. A D gene is named only where the DNA matches it firmly. Clone size, where shown, is once, few, many, or a class for clones that have expanded.

abundance: NA; d_gene: NA; j_gene: TRBJ1-1; v_gene: TRBV27; CDR3aa: CASSLSQGFSTEAFF; CDR3nt: TGTGCCAGCAGTTTATCACAGGGTTTCAGCACTGAAGCTTTCTTT
abundance: NA; d_gene: NA; j_gene: TRBJ2-2; v_gene: TRBV5-4; CDR3aa: CASSFQGRTGELFF; CDR3nt: TGTGCCAGCAGCTTCCAGGGACGGACCGGGGAGCTGTTTTTT
abundance: once; d_gene: NA; j_gene: TRBJ2-1; v_gene: TRBV7-8; CDR3aa: CASSLSPRARGAQSSGEQFF; CDR3nt: TGTGCCAGCAGCTTATCCCCCAGGGCCAGGGGTGCCCAATCGTCTGGTGAGCAGTTCTTC
abundance: NA; d_gene: NA; j_gene: TRBJ1-3; v_gene: TRBV5-1; CDR3aa: CASSLGSSVSGNTIYF; CDR3nt: TGCGCCAGCAGCTTGGGCAGTTCGGTCTCTGGAAACACCATATATTTT
abundance: NA; d_gene: TRBD1; j_gene: TRBJ1-1; v_gene: TRBV19; CDR3aa: CASSIGTGEVLNTEAFF; CDR3nt: TGTGCCAGTAGTATCGGGACAGGGGAGGTCTTGAACACTGAAGCTTTCTTT
abundance: NA; d_gene: TRBD2; j_gene: TRBJ2-1; v_gene: TRBV5-1; CDR3aa: CASSLGLAQYNEQFF; CDR3nt: TGCGCCAGCAGCTTGGGACTAGCCCAGTACAATGAGCAGTTCTTC
abundance: NA; d_gene: NA; j_gene: TRBJ1-5; v_gene: TRBV5-4; CDR3aa: CASSIGRNQPQHF; CDR3nt: TGTGCCAGCAGCATAGGACGCAATCAGCCCCAGCATTTT
abundance: NA; d_gene: NA; j_gene: TRBJ1-2; v_gene: TRBV30; CDR3aa: CAWSMGPNYGYTF; CDR3nt: TGTGCCTGGAGTATGGGACCGAACTATGGCTACACCTTC
abundance: NA; d_gene: NA; j_gene: TRBJ2-1; v_gene: TRBV18; CDR3aa: CASSTGYEQFF; CDR3nt: TGTGCCAGCTCCACGGGGTATGAGCAGTTCTTC
abundance: NA; d_gene: NA; j_gene: TRBJ2-3; v_gene: TRBV2; CDR3aa: CAGSAMDQRQYF; CDR3nt: TGTGCCGGAAGTGCCATGGACCAACGGCAGTATTTT